Below are 13 T cell receptor beta chains sequenced from a single sample in a study of CD8+ T cells in alopecia areata. RNA, once extracted, was reverse transcribed into cDNA for use as the sequencing template. Sequencing was performed with immunoSEQ multiplex PCR; in TCRdb, only in-frame clones are kept and a portion is missing. Among about 140,000 clones listed, roughly 64% were seen once. The specimen was CD4+ T cells sorted from blood, collected at week 0. These receptors originate from a human donor with alopecia areata.

The chain couples TRBV7-9 to TRBJ2-5; D remains ambiguous. This CDR3 is built from 17 residues. V lost 3 bases to trimming and J lost 2 bases, with 19 bases between them. The germline V gene has CDR1 SEHNR and CDR2 FQNEAQ (reference sequence). CDR3 sequence reads: CASSLGILEMGQETQYF. In DNA form, the CDR3 reads TGTGCCAGCAGCTTGGGTATTCTGGAAATGGGGCAAGAGACCCAGTACTTC.

The V gene is TRBV6-5, the J gene TRBJ1-2, with 11 bases fitting TRBD1. CDR1 MNHEY and CDR2 SVGAGI come from the germline V gene. This CDR3 is 15 amino acids long. V shed 5 bases, J shed 6 bases, and the junction held 8 bases outside the gene matches. The CDR3 region has the DNA TGTGCCAGCAGTCCTAGGACAGGGGGCGTCAATGGCTACACCTTC. Protein: CASSPRTGGVNGYTF.

This chain links TRBV6-5 with TRBJ2-2; 13 nucleotides line up with TRBD2. This CDR3 has 16 residues. V lost 4 bases to trimming and J lost 5 bases; unmatched junction nucleotides: 4. The germline V gene encodes CDR1 MNHEY and CDR2 SVGAGI. The CDR3 DNA reads as TGTGCCAGCAGTTCGACTAGCGGGGGGTTAACCGGGGAGCTGTTTTTT. Protein: CASSSTSGGLTGELFF.

V gene TRBV5-1 combines with J gene TRBJ1-1; D unclear. V shed 0 bases and J shed 8 bases, with 11 bases lying between them. This CDR3 region has 13 residues. From germline, CDR1 is SGHRS and CDR2 YFSETQ. Written as DNA, the CDR3 is TGCGCCAGCAGCTTGGTCCAGGATACAGAAGCTTTCTTT. Residues: CASSLVQDTEAFF.

The V call is TRBV25-1, the J call TRBJ2-7; the D is unclear. Germline CDR1 and CDR2: MGHDK and SYGVNS. CDR3 size: 13 residues. V lost 4 bases to trimming and J lost 2 bases, with 9 bases between them. The CDR3 DNA reads as TGTGCCAGCAGTGTACAGACCCCCTACGAGCAGTACTTC. This sequence encodes CASSVQTPYEQYF.

In regard to this clone: Distinct nucleotide sequences in the sample also encode this CDR3. The rearrangement uses TRBV7-2 and TRBJ2-5; D is unresolved. The CDR3 runs to 11 residues. The germline CDR1 and CDR2 sequences are SGHTA and FQGNSA. Trimming shortened V by 4 bases and J by 2 bases, and 2 bases separated the two germline ends. CDR3 amino acids: CASSSQETQYF. The CDR3 DNA follows: TGTGCCAGCAGCTCTCAAGAGACCCAGTACTTC.

There are a few counts of this clone. The chain is built from TRBV7-2 and TRBJ1-4, with no clear D. Trimming left V 5 bases short and J 2 bases short, with 12 bases between. Germline CDR1 is SGHTA and CDR2 is FQGNSA. The CDR3 is 15 amino acids. The CDR3 coding sequence is TGTGCCAGCAGCCGTGAACGATGGACTAATGAAAAACTGTTTTTT. Protein product: CASSRERWTNEKLFF.

The chain couples TRBV5-1 to TRBJ2-1; D unresolved. V shed 0 bases and J shed 8 bases, with 6 bases lying between them. CDR1 is SGHRS, CDR2 YFSETQ, per germline. This CDR3 has 12 residues. The CDR3 DNA reads as TGCGCCAGCAGCTTGGAGGGTCATGAGCAGTTCTTC. Its translation: CASSLEGHEQFF.

The chain links TRBV9 to TRBJ2-3; possibly TRBD2 for D (6 bases). Germline-derived CDR1 and CDR2 are SGDLS and YYNGEE. Trimming shortened V by 3 bases and J by 6 bases, and 20 bases separated the two germline ends. This CDR3 region has 16 residues. The CDR3 DNA is TGTGCCAGCAGCGCGCGTGAAGGAAGGGGACTGGATACGCAGTATTTT. Translated, it gives CASSAREGRGLDTQYF.

The chain carries TRBV27 and TRBJ2-5; D not certain. This CDR3 is built from 10 residues. Germline CDR1 MNHEY, CDR2 SMNVEV (reference sequence). Trimming pared 5 bases from V and 5 bases from J, leaving 3 bases between. The CDR3 region is CASSPETQYF. The CDR3 nucleotides are TGTGCCAGCAGTCCCGAGACCCAGTACTTC.

The gene calls are TRBV29-1 and TRBJ2-5; D uncertain. Deletions cut 2 bases from V and 4 bases from J, with 8 bases between. Per the germline V gene, CDR1 is SQVTM and CDR2 is ANQGSEA. The CDR3 has 12 amino acids. The CDR3 is CSVENNIETQYF. CDR3 in DNA: TGCAGCGTTGAAAACAATATAGAGACCCAGTACTTC.

The rearrangement uses TRBV9 and TRBJ1-2; a possible D gene is TRBD1 (6 bases). From germline, CDR1 is SGDLS and CDR2 YYNGEE. Trimming stripped 2 bases from V and 0 bases from J, with 11 bases between. The CDR3 runs to 15 residues. For the CDR3, the DNA is TGTGCCAGCAGCGTGCTGGGGGGGCCTAACTATGGCTACACCTTC. Its protein is CASSVLGGPNYGYTF. The full variable domain, in which reference TRBV9 and TRBJ1-2 provide the parts outside the CDR3, is DSGVTQTPKHLITATGQRVTLRCSPRSGDLSVYWYQQSLDQGLQFLIQYYNGEERAKGNILERFSAQQFPDLHSELNLSSLELGDSALYFCASSVLGGPNYGYTFGSGTRLTVV.

The J gene is TRBJ2-7, the V gene TRBV2, with TRBD2 matching 10 bases. This CDR3 comprises 16 residues. Germline lookup yields CDR1 SNHLY and CDR2 FYNNEI. V was clipped by 4 bases and J by 5 bases; unmatched bases: 11. CDR3 in DNA: TGTGCCAGCAGTGTGAATAGCGGGGGGTCTTCCCACGAGCAGTACTTC. This encodes CASSVNSGGSSHEQYF.